Below, 24 T cell receptor beta chains from the same sample are listed, as sequenced in a study of control samples from healthy donors and cancer patients. Some clones are missing from TCRdb's copy, which holds only in-frame ones; the method was immunoSEQ multiplex PCR. The sample yields about 31,000 clones, roughly 94% seen once. The source material was blood. These receptors were taken from a man aged 55 to 70 in good health.

The chain combines TRBV28 with TRBJ1-6; D is unclear. The germline V gene encodes CDR1 MDHEN and CDR2 SYDVKM. The CDR3 covers 11 residues. Trimming took off 5 bases at V and 15 bases at J, with 11 bases between the two ends. The CDR3 region is CASSLGNHLHF. DNA for the CDR3: TGTGCCAGCAGTCTGGGTAATCACCTCCACTTT.

The chain uses TRBV7-6 and TRBJ2-7, with TRBD2 matching 7 bases. With V trimmed by 1 base and J by 3 bases, 12 bases remained unmatched. CDR1 is SGHVS and CDR2 is FNYEAQ in the germline V gene. CDR3 length: 17 amino acids. The CDR3 coding sequence is TGTGCCAGCAGCTTAGGCCTTATGGGGGACTACCGCTACGAGCAGTACTTC. This codes for CASSLGLMGDYRYEQYF.

The chain couples TRBV4-1 to TRBJ2-5; 10 bases are shared with TRBD2. The CDR3 has 15 residues. The germline V gene encodes CDR1 MGHRA and CDR2 YSYEKL. Germline trimming cut 4 bases from V and 1 base from J; bases unmatched to any gene: 3. CDR3 in amino acids: CASSPTSGVQETQYF. For the CDR3, the DNA is TGCGCCAGCAGCCCAACTAGCGGGGTCCAAGAGACCCAGTACTTC.

In this sample, this clone turned up once. The chain recombines TRBV5-1 with TRBJ2-3; 7 positions match TRBD2. The CDR3 runs 16 residues. The V segment lost 1 base and the J segment 6 bases; nucleotides outside the gene matches: 11. In germline, CDR1 is SGHRS, CDR2 YFSETQ. CDR3 sequence reads: CASSLLTGGRADTQYF. CDR3 bases: TGCGCCAGCAGCTTGCTGACGGGGGGTAGGGCGGATACGCAGTATTTT.

This chain joins TRBV29-1 and TRBJ2-2; 14 positions match TRBD2. This CDR3 spans 16 amino acids. CDR1 and CDR2 (germline): SQVTM, ANQGSEA. Unmatched junction bases numbered 5, after V lost 6 bases and J lost 2 bases. The CDR3, as DNA: TGCAGCGTCCAGGGACTAGCGGGGGAAAACACCGGGGAGCTGTTTTTT. Translation: CSVQGLAGENTGELFF.

The rearrangement links TRBV6-5 to TRBJ2-1, with TRBD1 matching over 8 bases. V was clipped by 6 bases and J by 10 bases; unmatched bases: 14. Germline CDR1 reads MNHEY; CDR2 reads SVGAGI. The CDR3 consists of 15 residues. The CDR3: CASSAQSGQGFEQFF. The CDR3, as DNA: TGTGCCAGCAGCGCCCAGTCCGGACAGGGATTCGAGCAGTTCTTC.

The table lists this clone with a count of one. The chain is built from TRBV6-5 and TRBJ1-5; possibly TRBD1 for D (6 bases). Trimming cost V 5 bases and J 9 bases, with 14 bases left between them. CDR3 length equals 13 residues. Germline V gene data show CDR1 as MNHEY and CDR2 as SVGAGI. CDR3 amino acids: CASSPGQYRPQHF. In DNA, the CDR3 is TGTGCCAGCAGTCCCGGACAGTACAGGCCCCAGCATTTT.

This clone has just one count. The chain employs TRBV12-3 or TRBV12-4 and TRBJ1-6, with D possibly matching TRBD1 (6 bases). V lost 4 bases and J 11 bases, leaving 12 bases between the germline ends. The CDR3 consists of 13 residues. The DNA of the CDR3 is TGTGCCAGCAGTTCGGTCAGGGGTACACCCCTCCACTTT. It codes for CASSSVRGTPLHF.

The chain combines TRBV2 with TRBJ1-6, with D unclear. The V gene lost 11 bases and the J gene lost 6 bases, with 14 bases spanning the gap. CDR1 is SNHLY, CDR2 FYNNEI, per germline. The CDR3 contains 13 residues. Written as DNA, the CDR3 is TGTGCCGGCCGGGGAGGTGCTAATTCACCCCTCCACTTT. This gives the protein CAGRGGANSPLHF. The variable domain in full, with the rest retrieved from reference TRBV2 and TRBJ1-6, is EPEVTQTPSHQVTQMGQEVILRCVPISNHLYFYWYRQILGQKVEFLVSFYNNEISEKSEIFDDQFSVERPDGSNFTLKIRSTKLEDSAMYFCAGRGGANSPLHFGNGTRLTVT.

This clone was counted a single time. This chain connects TRBV6-6 to TRBJ1-3; 9 bases are a match to TRBD1. Germline lookup yields CDR1 MNHNY and CDR2 SVGAGI (reference sequence). The V segment lost 6 bases and the J segment 8 bases; nucleotides outside the gene matches: 8. This CDR3 region has 14 residues. CDR3 sequence (DNA): TGTGCCAGCAGATTACAGGGGGCGGTGGACACCATATATTTT. Amino acids: CASRLQGAVDTIYF.

The rearrangement joins TRBV6-1 to TRBJ1-5, with D possibly being TRBD1 (5 bases). Trimming took off 1 base at V and 2 bases at J, with 12 bases between the two ends. The CDR3 is 16 amino acids. Germline V lookup: CDR1 MNHNS, CDR2 SASEGT. CDR3 amino acids: CASSEGWGSGNQPQHF. The CDR3 bases are TGTGCCAGCAGTGAAGGATGGGGGTCTGGCAATCAGCCCCAGCATTTT.

The chain recombines TRBV7-9 with TRBJ1-3; no firm D call. V was shortened by 5 bases and J by 2 bases, with 13 bases between the two germline ends. Germline CDR1 is SEHNR and CDR2 is FQNEAQ (reference sequence). The length of the CDR3 is 15 residues. CDR3 coding DNA: TGTGCCAGCAGCCTCTTGGGGTCGACTGGAAACACCATATATTTT. It translates to CASSLLGSTGNTIYF.

CDR3 amino acids: CASRDSLSGANVLTF. CDR3 sequence (DNA): TGTGCCAGCAGGGACAGCCTCTCTGGGGCCAACGTCCTGACTTTC. The V and J genes are TRBV6-6 and TRBJ2-6; a weak D match, TRBD1 (6 bases). This CDR3 region has 15 residues. V dropped 6 bases and J dropped 0 bases, with 9 bases sitting between them. Per the germline V gene, CDR1 is MNHNY and CDR2 is SVGAGI (reference sequence).

This clone has more than one count but fewer than ten. The chain recombines TRBV6-6 with TRBJ2-7; TRBD1 agrees at 7 bases. V trimming: 3 bases; J trimming: 6 bases; junction bases outside the gene matches: 5. The CDR3 has 13 amino acids. Germline CDR1 is MNHNY and CDR2 is SVGAGI (reference sequence). The CDR3 loop reads CASSYIPGGEQYF. CDR3 nucleotides: TGTGCCAGCAGTTATATACCAGGGGGCGAGCAGTACTTC.

V usage is TRBV4-2 and J usage is TRBJ2-3; D gene ambiguous. The V and J ends lost 0 bases and 4 bases respectively, with 11 bases between them. This CDR3 is 15 amino acids long. In germline, CDR1 is LGHNA, CDR2 YNFKEQ. DNA for the CDR3: TGTGCCAGCAGCCAAGATCTATCGACTTCAGATACGCAGTATTTT. It translates to CASSQDLSTSDTQYF.

This chain joins TRBV9 and TRBJ2-7; D ambiguous. CDR1 and CDR2 from the germline V gene are SGDLS and YYNGEE. The CDR3 consists of 13 residues. V lost 3 bases, J lost 7 bases, and 14 bases lay in between. The CDR3 DNA is TGTGCCAGCAGCGCCATTTCAGCTAGTGAGCAGTACTTC. Translated: CASSAISASEQYF.

The chain couples TRBV2 to TRBJ1-4; weak D call: TRBD1 (6 bases). The CDR3 has 14 residues. With 6 bases removed from V and 1 base from J, the gap between germline ends came to 9 bases. CDR1 is SNHLY, CDR2 FYNNEI, per germline. The DNA for the CDR3 is TGTGCCAGCAGGCAGGGGTTAACTAATGAAAAACTGTTTTTT. The encoded protein is CASRQGLTNEKLFF.

The J gene is TRBJ2-7, the V gene TRBV5-6; 7 bases fit TRBD1. Germline V gives CDR1 SGHDT, CDR2 YYEEEE. This CDR3 is built from 13 residues. V dropped 4 bases and J dropped 7; count of bases not matched to a gene: 8. CDR3 nucleotides: TGTGCCAGCAGCCCTCTGGGACAGCGGGAGCAGTACTTC. Residues: CASSPLGQREQYF. Together with reference TRBV5-6 and TRBJ2-7, the CDR3 gives the full variable domain: DAGVTQSPTHLIKTRGQQVTLRCSPKSGHDTVSWYQQALGQGPQFIFQYYEEEERQRGNFPDRFSGHQFPNYSSELNVNALLLGDSALYLCASSPLGQREQYFGPGTRLTVT.

The chain joins TRBV2 to TRBJ2-1, with D possibly being TRBD1 or TRBD2 (5 bases each). Germline V lookup: CDR1 SNHLY, CDR2 FYNNEI. This CDR3 is 16 amino acids long. Trimming pared 5 bases from V and 5 bases from J, leaving 19 bases between. The CDR3 here is CASSQFRGEPNNEQFF. CDR3 bases: TGTGCCAGCAGTCAATTTAGGGGAGAACCTAACAATGAGCAGTTCTTC.

The genes are TRBV24-1 and TRBJ2-6; D uncertain. Looked up from germline, CDR1 is KGHDR and CDR2 is SFDVKD. Trimming took 5 bases from V and 0 from J, leaving 4 bases between them. The CDR3 sequence is 14 residues long. The CDR3 spells CATSGSSGANVLTF. In DNA form, the CDR3 reads TGTGCCACCAGTGGCAGCTCTGGGGCCAACGTCCTGACTTTC.

The rearrangement joins TRBV6-2 or TRBV6-3 to TRBJ2-3; 15 bases line up with TRBD2. This CDR3 region has 18 residues. Trimming cost V 4 bases and J 4 bases; bases outside gene matches: 9. Germline V CDR1 and CDR2: MNHEY, SVGEGT. This CDR3 is CASSSWTSGGAVPDTQYF. The CDR3 DNA follows: TGTGCCAGCAGTTCCTGGACTAGCGGGGGGGCCGTGCCAGATACGCAGTATTTT.

V and J are TRBV2 and TRBJ2-1; the match to TRBD2 covers 8 bases. CDR1 is SNHLY and CDR2 is FYNNEI in the germline V gene. Trimming took 5 bases from V and 2 from J; bases not matched to a gene: 2. The CDR3 has 14 amino acids. The CDR3 reads CASSKGLAYNEQFF. The CDR3 nucleotides are TGTGCCAGCAGTAAGGGACTAGCCTACAATGAGCAGTTCTTC. Supplemented by reference TRBV2 and TRBJ2-1, the full variable domain reads EPEVTQTPSHQVTQMGQEVILRCVPISNHLYFYWYRQILGQKVEFLVSFYNNEISEKSEIFDDQFSVERPDGSNFTLKIRSTKLEDSAMYFCASSKGLAYNEQFFGPGTRLTVL.

The chain joins TRBV28 to TRBJ1-1; no clear D. The CDR3 contains 13 residues. V lost 3 bases and J lost 1, with 6 bases in between. Germline CDR1 is MDHEN and CDR2 is SYDVKM. The CDR3 here is CASSFRRNTEAFF. CDR3 nucleotides: TGTGCCAGCAGTTTCAGGCGGAACACTGAAGCTTTCTTT. Using reference TRBV28 and TRBJ1-1 for the parts outside the CDR3, the full variable domain is DVKVTQSSRYLVKRTGEKVFLECVQDMDHENMFWYRQDPGLGLRLIYFSYDVKMKEKGDIPEGYSVSREKKERFSLILESASTNQTSMYLCASSFRRNTEAFFGQGTRLTVV.

The CDR3 sequence: CASKTVNYGYTF. CDR3 DNA: TGTGCCAGCAAAACGGTTAACTATGGCTACACCTTC. The V call is TRBV27, the J call TRBJ1-2; D call uncertain. Germline CDR1 reads MNHEY; CDR2 reads SMNVEV (reference sequence). The CDR3 is made up of 12 amino acids. V lost 7 bases to trimming and J lost 1 base, with 7 bases between them.